This T cell receptor (beta chain) was captured in a study of radiotherapy plus CTLA-4 blockade in lung cancer. About the study: Objective responses emerged in under 20% of patients, and around 29% attained disease control.

Study-wide points: Per reports, early blood T cell clone dynamics, plus interferon-beta, forecast response most strongly. An expansion of tumor-derived TCR clones occurred in blood after radiotherapy plus ipilimumab.

Worth noting for this clone: Its antigen is as yet unknown.

Clones were sequenced by immunoSEQ multiplex PCR, and TCRdb holds only the in-frame ones, with some missing. The repertoire holds around 53,000 clones, with about 88% as singletons. CDR1 is LNHNV, CDR2 YYDKDF, per germline (reference sequence). The CDR3 spans 14 residues. J was trimmed by 4 bases and V by 4 bases; bases with no gene match: 6. Alongside CTLA-4 blockade with ipilimumab, patients with chemo-refractory metastatic non-small-cell lung cancer received focal radiation. The chain links TRBV15 to TRBJ2-7, with 8 bases fitting TRBD1. Sample: peripheral blood, taken from a patient treated with radiotherapy plus ipilimumab. The TCR comes from a human donor with non-small cell lung cancer that progressed on radiotherapy plus ipilimumab. Some clones in this sample may be carry-over from other donors' samples. In DNA form, the CDR3 reads TGTGCCACCAGCATTAGGACAGGGAAGTACGAGCAGTACTTC. This gives the protein CATSIRTGKYEQYF.